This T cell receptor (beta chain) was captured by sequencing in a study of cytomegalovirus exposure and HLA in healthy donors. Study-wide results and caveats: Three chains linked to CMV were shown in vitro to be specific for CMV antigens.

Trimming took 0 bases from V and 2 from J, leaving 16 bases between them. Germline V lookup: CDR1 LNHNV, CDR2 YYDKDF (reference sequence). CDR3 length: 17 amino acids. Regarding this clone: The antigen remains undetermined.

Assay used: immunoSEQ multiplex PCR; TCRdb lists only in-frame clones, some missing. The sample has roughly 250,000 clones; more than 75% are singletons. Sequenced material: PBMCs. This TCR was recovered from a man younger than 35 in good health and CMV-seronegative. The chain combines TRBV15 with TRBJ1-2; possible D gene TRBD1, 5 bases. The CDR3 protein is CATSRDRAGRVNYGYTF. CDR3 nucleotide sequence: TGTGCCACCAGCAGAGATCGCGCGGGACGGGTAAACTATGGCTACACCTTC.